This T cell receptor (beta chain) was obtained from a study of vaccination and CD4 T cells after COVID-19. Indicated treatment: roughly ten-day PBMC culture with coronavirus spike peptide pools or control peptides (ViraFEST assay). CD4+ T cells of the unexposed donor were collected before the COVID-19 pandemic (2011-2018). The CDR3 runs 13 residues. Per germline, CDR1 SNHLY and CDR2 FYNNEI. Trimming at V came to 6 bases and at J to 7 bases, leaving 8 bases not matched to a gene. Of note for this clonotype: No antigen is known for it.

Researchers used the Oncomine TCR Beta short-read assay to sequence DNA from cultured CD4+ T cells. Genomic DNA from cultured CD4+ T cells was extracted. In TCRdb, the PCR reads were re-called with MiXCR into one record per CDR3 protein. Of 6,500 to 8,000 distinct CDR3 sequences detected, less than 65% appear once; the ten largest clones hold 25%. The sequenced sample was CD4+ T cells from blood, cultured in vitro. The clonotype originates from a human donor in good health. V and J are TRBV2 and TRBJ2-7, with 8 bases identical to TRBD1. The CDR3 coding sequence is TGTGCCAGCAGCCACAGGGGGTTGGCGGAGCAGTACTTC. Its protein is CASSHRGLAEQYF.